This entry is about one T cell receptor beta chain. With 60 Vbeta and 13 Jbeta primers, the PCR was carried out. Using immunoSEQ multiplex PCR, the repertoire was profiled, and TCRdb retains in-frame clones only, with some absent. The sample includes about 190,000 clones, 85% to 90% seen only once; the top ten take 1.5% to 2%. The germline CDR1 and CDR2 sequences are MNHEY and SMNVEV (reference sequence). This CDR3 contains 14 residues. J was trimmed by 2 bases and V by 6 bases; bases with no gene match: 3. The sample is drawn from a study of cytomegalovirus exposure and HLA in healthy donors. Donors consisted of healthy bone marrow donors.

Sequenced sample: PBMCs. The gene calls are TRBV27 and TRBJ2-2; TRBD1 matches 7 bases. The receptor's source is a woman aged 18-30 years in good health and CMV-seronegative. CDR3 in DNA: TGTGCCAGCAGAGACAGGGTCAACACCGGGGAGCTGTTTTTT. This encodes CASRDRVNTGELFF.